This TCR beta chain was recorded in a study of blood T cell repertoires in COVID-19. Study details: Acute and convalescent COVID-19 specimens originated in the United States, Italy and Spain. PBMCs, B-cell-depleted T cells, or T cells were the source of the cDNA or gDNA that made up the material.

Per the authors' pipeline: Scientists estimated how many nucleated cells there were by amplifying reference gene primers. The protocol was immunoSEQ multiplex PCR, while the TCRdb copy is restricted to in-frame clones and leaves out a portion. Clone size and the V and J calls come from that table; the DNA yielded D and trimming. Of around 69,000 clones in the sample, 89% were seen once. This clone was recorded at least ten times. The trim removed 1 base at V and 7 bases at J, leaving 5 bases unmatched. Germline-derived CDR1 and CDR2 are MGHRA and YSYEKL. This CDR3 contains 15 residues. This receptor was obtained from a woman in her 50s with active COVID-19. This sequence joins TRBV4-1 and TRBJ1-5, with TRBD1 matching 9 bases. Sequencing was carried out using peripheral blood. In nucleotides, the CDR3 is TGCGCCAGCAGCCAAGTACAGGGGGCGTACCAGCCCCAGCATTTT. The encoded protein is CASSQVQGAYQPQHF.